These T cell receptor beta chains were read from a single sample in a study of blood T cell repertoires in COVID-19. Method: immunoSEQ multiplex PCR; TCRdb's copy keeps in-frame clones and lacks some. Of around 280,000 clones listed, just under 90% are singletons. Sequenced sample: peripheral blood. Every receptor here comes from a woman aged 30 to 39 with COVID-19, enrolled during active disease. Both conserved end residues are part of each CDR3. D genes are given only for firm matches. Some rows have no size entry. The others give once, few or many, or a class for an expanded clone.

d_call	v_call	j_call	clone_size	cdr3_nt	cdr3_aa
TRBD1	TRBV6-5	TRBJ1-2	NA	TGTGCCAGCAGTTACGGGACAGGCGGAGGTCGCTACACCTTC	CASSYGTGGGRYTF
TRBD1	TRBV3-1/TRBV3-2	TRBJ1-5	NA	TGTGCCAGCAGCCAAGCAGGGGGTAGCAATCAGCCCCAGCATTTT	CASSQAGGSNQPQHF
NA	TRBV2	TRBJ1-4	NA	TGTGCCAGCAGTGCAGAAACAGGAAAACTGTTTTTT	CASSAETGKLFF
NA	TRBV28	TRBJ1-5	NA	TGTGCCAGCAGTCCGGGGGGCTGGGCCCAGCATTTT	CASSPGGWAQHF
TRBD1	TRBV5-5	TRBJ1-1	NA	TGTGCCAGCAGCCCCGGAGAGGCAGGGGGCTTAGGGGCTTTCTTT	CASSPGEAGGLGAFF
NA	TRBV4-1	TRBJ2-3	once	TGCGCCAGCAGCCCAGCGGTCAGAACAGATACGCAGTATTTT	CASSPAVRTDTQYF
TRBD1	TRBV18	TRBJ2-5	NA	TGTGCCAGCTCACCCGGGACAGGGGGAGCCCAGTACTTC	CASSPGTGGAQYF
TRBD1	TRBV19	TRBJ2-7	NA	TGTGCCAGTAGTATTGTGGGACAGGGGGTCGAGCAGTACTTC	CASSIVGQGVEQYF
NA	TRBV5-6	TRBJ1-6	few	TGTGCCAGCAGCTTGGGAGGGAGCTCCTATAATTCACCCCTCCACTTT	CASSLGGSSYNSPLHF
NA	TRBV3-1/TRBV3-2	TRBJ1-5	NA	TGTGCCAGCAGCCAAGGAGTGCGCAATCAGCCCCAGCATTTT	CASSQGVRNQPQHF
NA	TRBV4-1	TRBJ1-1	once	TGCGCCAGCAGCCAACCCAAGCTGAACACTGAAGCTTTCTTT	CASSQPKLNTEAFF
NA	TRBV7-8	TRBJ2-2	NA	TGTGCCAGCATCCCGACCGGGACAAGGAACACCGGGGAGCTGTTTTTT	CASIPTGTRNTGELFF
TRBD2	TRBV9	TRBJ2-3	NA	TGTGCCAGCGGGACTACACACACAGATACGCAGTATTTT	CASGTTHTDTQYF
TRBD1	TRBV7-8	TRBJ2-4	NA	TGTGCCAGCAGCTCATCCACCGGGACAGGGTTTAACAAAAACATTCAGTACTTC	CASSSSTGTGFNKNIQYF
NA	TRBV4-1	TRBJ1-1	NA	TGCGCCAGCAGGTTAGGGGTTAACACTGAAGCTTTCTTT	CASRLGVNTEAFF
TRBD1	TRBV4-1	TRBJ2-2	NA	TGCGCCAGCAGCCAAGAAGGAGGGACAGGGTTCACCGGGGAGCTGTTTTTT	CASSQEGGTGFTGELFF
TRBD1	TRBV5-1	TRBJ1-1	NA	TGCGCCAGCAGCTTGGTGGACAGGGGGACTGAAGCTTTCTTT	CASSLVDRGTEAFF
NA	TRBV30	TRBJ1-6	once	TGTGCCTGGAGAAAACAGATGGTGGCGAATTCACCCCTCCACTTT	CAWRKQMVANSPLHF
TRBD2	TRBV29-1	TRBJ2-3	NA	TGCAGCGTTGACGGTCTAGCGGGGGACTATACGCAGTATTTT	CSVDGLAGDYTQYF
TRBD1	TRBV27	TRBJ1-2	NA	TGTGCCAGCAGCCCCCTTACTAGGGGGCTTTATGGCTACACCTTC	CASSPLTRGLYGYTF
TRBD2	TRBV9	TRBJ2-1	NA	TGTGCCAGCAGCGTAGCTAGCGGAAGCAATGAGCAGTTCTTC	CASSVASGSNEQFF
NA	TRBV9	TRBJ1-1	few	TGTGCCAGCAGCGTAGATCGGTCGGGAGGTCTTGAAGCTTTCTTT	CASSVDRSGGLEAFF
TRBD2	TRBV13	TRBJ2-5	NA	TGTGCCAGCAGCTTAGAGGGCGGTAGCGGGGGCTCGTACCAAGAGACCCAGTACTTC	CASSLEGGSGGSYQETQYF
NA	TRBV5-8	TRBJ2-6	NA	TGTGCCAGCAGCCGAGGACTTACCTCTGGGGCCAACGTCCTGACTTTC	CASSRGLTSGANVLTF
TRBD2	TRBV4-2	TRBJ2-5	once	TGTGCCAGCAGCCAAGATGAGTTAGGCGGGGGATGGGAGACCCAGTACTTC	CASSQDELGGGWETQYF
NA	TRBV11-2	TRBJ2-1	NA	TGTGCCAGCAGCTTAGTTCTCCAACGGTTGGGGGGGGCCAGTGAGCAGTTCTTC	CASSLVLQRLGGASEQFF
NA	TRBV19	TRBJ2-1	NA	TGTGCCAGTAGTATAGCGGGGGTGGGCTCCTACAATGAGCAGTTCTTC	CASSIAGVGSYNEQFF
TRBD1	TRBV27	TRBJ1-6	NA	TGTGCCAGCACCCTACAGGGGGGGAATTCACCCCTCCACTTT	CASTLQGGNSPLHF
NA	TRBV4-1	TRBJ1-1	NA	TGCGCCAGCAGTCAACCGGGGGGACCGACTGAAGCTTTCTTT	CASSQPGGPTEAFF